The 5 T cell receptor beta chains in this list originate from one sample, sequenced in a study of identical twins. TCRdb re-analysed the 5' RACE reads in MiXCR, keeping a single row per CDR3 protein. This table holds about 890,000 distinct CDR3 sequences, roughly 12% found once. These data were also filed under a second study, of yellow fever vaccine responses in identical twins.

The specimen was PBMCs. The receptors here all came from a woman aged 18-35 years in good health.

V is TRBV5-1 and J is TRBJ2-4, with D tentatively TRBD1 (6 bases). The germline V gene has CDR1 SGHRS and CDR2 YFSETQ. The V end lost 1 base, the J end lost 6 bases, and 14 bases lay between the germline ends. CDR3 size: 15 residues. The CDR3 protein is CASSLLGLDRNIQYF. The CDR3 bases are TGCGCCAGCAGCTTGTTGGGCTTGGACAGAAACATTCAGTACTTC.

V gene TRBV7-6 combines with J gene TRBJ2-7, with D unresolved. In germline, CDR1 is SGHVS, CDR2 FNYEAQ. CDR3 size: 12 residues. The V end was cut by 5 bases, the J end by 5 bases, with 10 bases between. The CDR3 sequence is CASSPFIDEQYF. DNA for the CDR3: TGTGCCAGCAGCCCCTTCATCGACGAGCAGTACTTC. The variable domain in full, completed from reference TRBV7-6 and TRBJ2-7, reads GAGVSQSPRYKVTKRGQDVALRCDPISGHVSLYWYRQALGQGPEFLTYFNYEAQQDKSGLPNDRFSAERPEGSISTLTIQRTEQRDSAMYRCASSPFIDEQYFGPGTRLTVT.

This clonotype was counted between two and nine times. The V gene is TRBV6-5, the J gene TRBJ1-4, with D unresolved. Between the trimmed V and J ends, which lost 4 bases and 0 bases, there was a span of 6 bases. The CDR3 has 14 residues. Germline V lookup: CDR1 MNHEY, CDR2 SVGAGI. In DNA form, the CDR3 reads TGTGCCAGCAGTTCCCATGCAACTAATGAAAAACTGTTTTTT. It specifies CASSSHATNEKLFF.

The chain uses TRBV6-2 or TRBV6-3 and TRBJ2-7; no definite D call. Trimming shortened V by 5 bases and J by 0 bases, and 8 bases separated the two germline ends. The CDR3 has 13 amino acids. Per the germline V gene, CDR1 is MNHEY and CDR2 is SVGEGT. CDR3 coding DNA: TGTGCCAGCAGTCCCATGATCTCCTACGAGCAGTACGTC. Residues: CASSPMISYEQYV.

In this sample, this clonotype turned up a few times. The chain is built from TRBV20-1 and TRBJ2-2; D may be TRBD2 (6 bases). This CDR3 region has 11 residues. From germline, CDR1 is DFQATT and CDR2 SNEGSKA (reference sequence). V was trimmed by 5 bases and J by 13 bases, leaving 14 bases between them. Here the CDR3 reads CSAPIGGLLFF. Written as DNA, the CDR3 is TGCAGTGCTCCAATCGGGGGTCTGCTGTTTTTT.